This T cell receptor (beta chain) was retrieved from a study of shared clonotypes between healthy human individuals. The CDR3 runs 15 residues. Germline CDR1 is MNHEY and CDR2 is SVGAGI. The V gene lost 6 bases and the J gene lost 0 bases, with 14 bases spanning the gap. Libraries were prepared by immunoSEQ multiplex PCR; TCRdb keeps only in-frame clonotypes and omits some of them. This table holds hundreds of thousands of clones, over 65% found once. The origin of this receptor is a woman aged 25 to 45 in good health. Sequences were obtained from memory CD4+ T cells sorted from blood. Subset given: CD45RA-negative fraction. This chain connects TRBV6-5 to TRBJ1-2; D may be TRBD1 (6 bases). Here the CDR3 DNA reads TGTGCCAGCAGCCGAGAAGGGGGTACTAACTATGGCTACACCTTC. The encoded protein is CASSREGGTNYGYTF.